Below, 23 T cell receptor beta chains from the same sample are listed, as sequenced in a study of cytomegalovirus exposure and HLA in healthy donors. The study ran its PCR with 60 Vbeta and 13 Jbeta primers. Measured with immunoSEQ multiplex PCR; TCRdb has only the in-frame clones, and not every one. The sample carries approximately 61,000 clones, around 82% recorded once. The sample consisted of PBMCs. The source is a man aged 18-30 years in good health and CMV-seropositive.

This clone appeared once. This rearrangement joins TRBV29-1 to TRBJ2-1; D gene unclear. Germline V gene lookup returns CDR1 SQVTM and CDR2 ANQGSEA. V shed 4 bases and J shed 8 bases, with 9 bases lying between them. The CDR3 is 11 amino acids. The CDR3 here is CSVGVRDEQFF. In nucleotides, the CDR3 is TGCAGCGTTGGGGTCCGGGATGAGCAGTTCTTC.

The gene calls are TRBV29-1 and TRBJ2-7, with 8 bases lining up with TRBD2. This CDR3 spans 13 amino acids. CDR1 and CDR2 from the germline V gene are SQVTM and ANQGSEA. V gave up 7 bases and J gave up 0 bases; unmatched junction bases: 5. In DNA, the CDR3 is TGCAGCGGGGTTAGCGGGGACTCCTACGAGCAGTACTTC. As protein: CSGVSGDSYEQYF.

The chain links TRBV29-1 to TRBJ2-3; D remains unclear. The CDR3 sequence is 13 residues long. Germline V gene lookup returns CDR1 SQVTM and CDR2 ANQGSEA. The V gene lost 3 bases and the J gene lost 3 bases, with 10 bases spanning the gap. The CDR3 DNA is TGCAGCGTTGAGCGGCCCCTGACAGATACGCAGTATTTT. As protein: CSVERPLTDTQYF.

This clone was detected only once. V gene TRBV6-4 combines with J gene TRBJ1-1, with 7 bases matching TRBD1. V lost 4 bases and J lost 4; bases outside the gene matches: 6. Germline CDR1 reads MRHNA; CDR2 reads SNTAGT. The CDR3 spans 14 residues. The CDR3, as DNA: TGTGCCAGCAGTGTCGACAGGGTGAGCACTGAAGCTTTCTTT. The encoded protein is CASSVDRVSTEAFF.

The rearrangement links TRBV29-1 to TRBJ2-3; D perhaps matches TRBD2 (6 bases). Looked up from germline, CDR1 is SQVTM and CDR2 is ANQGSEA. V was cut by 1 base and J by 2 bases, with 10 bases left in between. The CDR3 has 14 amino acids. In DNA form, the CDR3 reads TGCAGCGTTGAAGCGGGAGATAACACAGATACGCAGTATTTT. It encodes CSVEAGDNTDTQYF.

V and J are TRBV6-1 and TRBJ2-5; 8 bases align to TRBD2. Germline CDR1 reads MNHNS; CDR2 reads SASEGT. This CDR3 is 14 amino acids long. The trim removed 1 base at V and 4 bases at J, leaving 2 bases unmatched. CDR3 sequence reads: CASSEGTSLETQYF. In nucleotides, the CDR3 is TGTGCCAGCAGTGAAGGGACTAGCTTAGAGACCCAGTACTTC.

This clone was observed once. For the CDR3, the DNA is TGTGCCATCAGTGCCCCAGGCAGGGAGCAGTTCTTC. Its protein product is CAISAPGREQFF. The J gene is TRBJ2-1, the V gene TRBV10-3, with D unclear. The CDR3 totals 12 residues. The ends were cut back, 4 bases at V and 10 bases at J, with 11 bases in the middle. CDR1 and CDR2 (germline): ENHRY, SYGVKD.

The chain joins TRBV29-1 to TRBJ2-3, with 11 bases lining up with TRBD2. The CDR3 extends over 16 amino acids. Germline CDR1 and CDR2: SQVTM and ANQGSEA. With 3 bases clipped from V and 6 bases from J, the junction kept 11 bases outside the gene matches. The CDR3 here is CSVETGLAGTLDTQYF. CDR3 coding DNA: TGCAGCGTTGAGACCGGACTAGCGGGCACCCTCGATACGCAGTATTTT.

The V call is TRBV29-1, the J call TRBJ1-1; no reliable D call. The V gene lost 8 bases and the J gene lost 0 bases, with 19 bases spanning the gap. Germline V gene data show CDR1 as SQVTM and CDR2 as ANQGSEA. The length of the CDR3 is 15 residues. The CDR3 loop is CSLWDPGRLNTEAFF. The CDR3 coding sequence is TGCAGCCTATGGGATCCTGGGAGATTGAACACTGAAGCTTTCTTT.

The CDR3 here is CASSLAGFEAFF. The CDR3 coding sequence is TGTGCCAGCAGTTTAGCAGGGTTTGAAGCTTTCTTT. This rearrangement joins TRBV28 to TRBJ1-1; D might be TRBD1 (5 bases). CDR1 is MDHEN and CDR2 is SYDVKM in the germline V gene. The CDR3 has 12 amino acids. Trimming removed 2 bases from V and 7 bases from J, with 8 bases in between.

The chain couples TRBV7-6 to TRBJ1-5; no firm D call. The CDR3 sequence is 14 residues long. V was cut by 1 base and J by 6 bases, with 10 bases left in between. CDR1 is SGHVS, CDR2 FNYEAQ, per germline. In DNA, the CDR3 is TGTGCCAGCAGCTTAGGCGGCGTCGGTCAGCCCCAGCATTTT. Its translation: CASSLGGVGQPQHF.

V and J are TRBV10-2 and TRBJ1-5; no clear D gene. The CDR3 is made up of 14 amino acids. Germline V gene data show CDR1 as WSHSY and CDR2 as SAAADI. Trimming removed 0 bases from V and 7 bases from J, with 10 bases in between. The CDR3, as DNA: TGCGCCAGCAGTGAGTCGGCCCGCGGCCAGCCCCAGCATTTT. This gives the protein CASSESARGQPQHF.

This clone came up a few times. The J gene is TRBJ1-1, the V gene TRBV6-5, with unresolved D. This CDR3 has 13 amino acids. V dropped 2 bases and J dropped 4 bases, with 8 bases sitting between them. Looked up from germline, CDR1 is MNHEY and CDR2 is SVGAGI. CDR3 region: CASSYGETTEAFF. Written as DNA, the CDR3 is TGTGCCAGCAGTTACGGGGAGACCACTGAAGCTTTCTTT.

The chain is built from TRBV7-9 and TRBJ2-5; D gene ambiguous. Deletions cut 3 bases from V and 7 bases from J, with 9 bases between. Germline assignment: CDR1 SEHNR and CDR2 FQNEAQ (reference sequence). The CDR3 has 12 amino acids. CDR3 sequence: CASSFPRRTQYF. CDR3 nucleotides: TGTGCCAGCAGCTTCCCGAGGAGGACCCAGTACTTC.

The CDR3 loop reads CASSWTTGAAGELFF. CDR3 coding DNA: TGTGCCAGCAGTTGGACAACAGGGGCGGCCGGGGAGCTGTTTTTT. The chain is built from TRBV6-5 and TRBJ2-2; TRBD1 agrees at 7 bases. The germline V gene encodes CDR1 MNHEY and CDR2 SVGAGI. V lost 4 bases, J lost 6 bases, and 8 bases stayed unmatched. The CDR3 sequence is 15 residues long.

This clone was picked up one time. CDR3 amino acids: CAISEEGDQPQHF. The CDR3 nucleotides are TGTGCCATCAGTGAAGAGGGGGATCAGCCCCAGCATTTT. The chain combines TRBV10-3 with TRBJ1-5, with D maybe TRBD1 (6 bases). Germline CDR1 is ENHRY and CDR2 is SYGVKD. The CDR3 spans 13 residues. V was trimmed by 3 bases and J by 5 bases, leaving 8 bases between them.

The chain is built from TRBV4-1 and TRBJ1-6, with 9 bases identical to TRBD1. Germline loops: CDR1 MGHRA, CDR2 YSYEKL. The CDR3 contains 14 residues. V was clipped by 4 bases and J by 8 bases; unmatched bases: 3. The chain's CDR3 is CASSPGQGYSPLHF. The CDR3 nucleotides read TGCGCCAGCAGCCCGGGACAGGGCTATTCACCCCTCCACTTT.

CDR3 amino acids: CASSESNRVGQPQHF. As DNA, the CDR3 is TGCGCCAGCAGTGAGTCGAACAGGGTTGGTCAGCCCCAGCATTTT. The chain carries TRBV10-2 and TRBJ1-5; the D gene is possibly TRBD1 (6 bases). With 0 bases removed from V and 6 bases from J, the gap between germline ends came to 12 bases. From germline, CDR1 is WSHSY and CDR2 SAAADI. The CDR3 sequence is 15 residues long.

The rearrangement joins TRBV7-8 to TRBJ1-2; no firm D call. The germline V gene has CDR1 SGHVS and CDR2 FQNEAQ. Between the trimmed V and J ends, which lost 8 bases and 4 bases, there was a span of 26 bases. The CDR3 consists of 17 residues. CDR3 bases: TGTGCCAGCCGGCCGAGACTGCCACCCCAGAGTGGCTATGGCTACACCTTC. This gives the protein CASRPRLPPQSGYGYTF.

This clone was seen just once. This chain joins TRBV30 and TRBJ1-2; no firm D call. The CDR3 is 11 residues long. V lost 2 bases and J lost 2, with 3 bases in between. In germline, CDR1 is GTSNPN, CDR2 SVGIG (reference sequence). The CDR3 sequence is CAWSLNYGYTF. CDR3 DNA: TGTGCCTGGAGTCTGAACTATGGCTACACCTTC.

J is TRBJ1-5 and V is TRBV7-9, with 8 bases matching TRBD1. Germline loops: CDR1 SEHNR, CDR2 FQNEAQ (reference sequence). The CDR3 has 15 residues. Trimming cost V 4 bases and J 3 bases; bases outside gene matches: 5. CDR3 region: CASSSLDRVNQPQHF. CDR3 in DNA: TGTGCCAGCAGCTCTCTGGACAGGGTCAATCAGCCCCAGCATTTT.

The chain couples TRBV10-1 to TRBJ2-5; D gene ambiguous. The CDR3 spans 11 residues. The V gene lost 6 bases and the J gene lost 2 bases, with 4 bases spanning the gap. CDR1 and CDR2 (germline): WNHNN, SYGVQD (reference sequence). The chain's CDR3 is CASSVQETQYF. In nucleotides, the CDR3 is TGCGCCAGCAGCGTACAAGAGACCCAGTACTTC.

The chain uses TRBV2 and TRBJ1-6; 11 bases align to TRBD1. Germline values: CDR1 SNHLY, CDR2 FYNNEI. The CDR3 runs to 17 residues. The trim removed 3 bases at V and 5 bases at J, leaving 6 bases unmatched. This CDR3 reads CASSEFPGQGDNSPLHF. In DNA form, the CDR3 reads TGTGCCAGCAGTGAGTTTCCGGGACAGGGGGATAATTCACCCCTCCACTTT.